This record covers a single TCR beta chain. The data are from a study of OX40 agonist ivuxolimab in advanced cancers. Germline V CDR1 and CDR2: SGHTA, FQGNSA. Trimming removed 1 base from V and 9 bases from J, with 16 bases in between. The CDR3 consists of 16 residues. This table comes from immunoSEQ multiplex PCR, and its TCRdb copy is limited to in-frame clones, with some not included. The data contain fewer than 60,000 clones, more than 75% of them seen just once; the ten biggest clones take up roughly 3.9%. The V gene is TRBV7-2, the J gene TRBJ1-6, with D tentatively TRBD1 (5 bases). The origin of this receptor is an adult with an advanced solid tumor such as melanoma, head and neck, liver or kidney cancer. The material was CD4+ or CD8+ T cells sorted from blood, obtained in a trial of the OX40 agonist ivuxolimab. In nucleotides, the CDR3 is TGTGCCAGCAGCTTAGTGAGGGACTGGCAAGCTTCACCCCTCCACTTT. Translating gives CASSLVRDWQASPLHF. Together with reference TRBV7-2 and TRBJ1-6, the CDR3 gives the full variable domain: GAGVSQSPSNKVTEKGKDVELRCDPISGHTALYWYRQSLGQGLEFLIYFQGNSAPDKSGLPSDRFSAERTGGSVSTLTIQRTQQEDSAVYLCASSLVRDWQASPLHFGNGTRLTVT.